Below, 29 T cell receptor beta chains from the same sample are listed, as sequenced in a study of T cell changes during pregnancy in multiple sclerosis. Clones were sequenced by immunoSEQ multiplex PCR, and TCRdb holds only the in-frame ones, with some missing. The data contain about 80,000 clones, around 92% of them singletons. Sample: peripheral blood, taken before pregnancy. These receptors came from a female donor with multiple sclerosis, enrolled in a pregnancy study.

The CDR3 sequence: CASSPPVAGGINEQFF. CDR3 DNA: TGTGCCAGCTCACCACCGGTCGCGGGAGGGATCAATGAGCAGTTCTTC. The J gene is TRBJ2-1, the V gene TRBV18, with 9 positions matching TRBD2. Germline loops: CDR1 KGHSH, CDR2 LQKENI. The trim removed 0 bases at V and 6 bases at J, leaving 6 bases unmatched. This CDR3 comprises 16 residues.

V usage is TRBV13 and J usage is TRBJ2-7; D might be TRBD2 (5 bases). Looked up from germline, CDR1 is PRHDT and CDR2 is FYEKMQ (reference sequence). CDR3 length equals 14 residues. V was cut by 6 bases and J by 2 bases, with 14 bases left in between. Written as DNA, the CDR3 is TGTGCCAGCAGTGTAGGGAGACTCCCCTACGAGCAGTACTTC. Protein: CASSVGRLPYEQYF. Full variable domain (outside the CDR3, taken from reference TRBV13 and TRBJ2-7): AAGVIQSPRHLIKEKRETATLKCYPIPRHDTVYWYQQGPGQDPQFLISFYEKMQSDKGSIPDRFSAQQFSDYHSELNMSSLELGDSALYFCASSVGRLPYEQYFGPGTRLTVT.

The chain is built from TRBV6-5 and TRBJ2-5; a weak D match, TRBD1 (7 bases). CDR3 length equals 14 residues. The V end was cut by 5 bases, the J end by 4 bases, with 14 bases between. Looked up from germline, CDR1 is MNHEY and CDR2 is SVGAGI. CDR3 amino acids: CASSPTQGGETQYF. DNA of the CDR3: TGTGCCAGCAGTCCGACTCAGGGGGGAGAGACCCAGTACTTC.

The CDR3 DNA sequence: TGTGCCAGTACTCTGATTGGGGGGTTTGGCTACACCTTC. Translation: CASTLIGGFGYTF. J is TRBJ1-2 and V is TRBV19; D perhaps matches TRBD1 (5 bases). Trimming cost V 7 bases and J 7 bases, with 16 bases left between them. CDR1 LNHDA and CDR2 SQIVND come from the germline V gene (reference sequence). The CDR3 has 13 residues. Combining the CDR3 with reference TRBV19 and TRBJ1-2 gives the whole variable domain DGGITQSPKYLFRKEGQNVTLSCEQNLNHDAMYWYRQDPGQGLRLIYYSQIVNDFQKGDIAEGYSVSREKKESFPLTVTSAQKNPTAFYLCASTLIGGFGYTFGSGTRLTVV.

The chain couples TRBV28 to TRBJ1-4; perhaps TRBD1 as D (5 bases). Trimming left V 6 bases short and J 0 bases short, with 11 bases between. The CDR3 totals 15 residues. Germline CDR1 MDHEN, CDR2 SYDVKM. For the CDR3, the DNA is TGTGCCAGCAGCATGGGGGGGGCAACTAATGAAAAACTGTTTTTT. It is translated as CASSMGGATNEKLFF. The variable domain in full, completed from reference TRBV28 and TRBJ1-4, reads DVKVTQSSRYLVKRTGEKVFLECVQDMDHENMFWYRQDPGLGLRLIYFSYDVKMKEKGDIPEGYSVSREKKERFSLILESASTNQTSMYLCASSMGGATNEKLFFGSGTQLSVL.

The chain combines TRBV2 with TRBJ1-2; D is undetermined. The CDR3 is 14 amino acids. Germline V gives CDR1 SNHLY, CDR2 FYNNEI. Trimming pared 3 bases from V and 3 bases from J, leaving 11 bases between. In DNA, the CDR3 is TGTGCCAGCAGTGAGGGCCAGGCCGACTATGGCTACACCTTC. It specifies CASSEGQADYGYTF.

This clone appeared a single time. The CDR3 DNA follows: TGTGCCAGCGCACCCCCCGGCGGGGCGGGAGGTGACGGGGAGCTGTTTTTT. This codes for CASAPPGGAGGDGELFF. The rearrangement links TRBV28 to TRBJ2-2, with 8 nucleotides matching TRBD2. The germline V gene encodes CDR1 MDHEN and CDR2 SYDVKM. The CDR3 runs 17 residues. Trimming took 8 bases from V and 7 from J; bases not matched to a gene: 18.

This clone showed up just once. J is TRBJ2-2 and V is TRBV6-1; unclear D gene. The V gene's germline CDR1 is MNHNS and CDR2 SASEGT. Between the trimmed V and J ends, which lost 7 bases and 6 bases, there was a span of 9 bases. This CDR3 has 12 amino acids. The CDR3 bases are TGTGCCAGCAATGGGCAGTCCGGGGAGCTGTTTTTT. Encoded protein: CASNGQSGELFF.

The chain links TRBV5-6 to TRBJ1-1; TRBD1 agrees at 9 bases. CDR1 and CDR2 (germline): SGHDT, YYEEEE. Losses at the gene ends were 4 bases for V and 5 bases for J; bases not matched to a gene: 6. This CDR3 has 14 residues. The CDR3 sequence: CASSRMGQGTEAFF. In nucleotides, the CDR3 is TGTGCCAGCAGCAGGATGGGACAGGGAACTGAAGCTTTCTTT.

The chain's CDR3 is CASSVLGETQYF. CDR3 nucleotides: TGTGCCAGCAGTGTCCTCGGAGAGACCCAGTACTTC. The chain uses TRBV2 and TRBJ2-5; unclear D gene. V was clipped by 4 bases and J by 4 bases, with 7 bases between them. The CDR3 is 12 residues long. Germline V gene data show CDR1 as SNHLY and CDR2 as FYNNEI.

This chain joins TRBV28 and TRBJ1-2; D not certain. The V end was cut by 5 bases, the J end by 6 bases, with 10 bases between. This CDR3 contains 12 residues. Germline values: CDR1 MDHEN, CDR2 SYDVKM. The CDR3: CASSPPRDGYTF. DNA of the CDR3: TGTGCCAGCAGTCCGCCACGGGATGGCTACACCTTC.

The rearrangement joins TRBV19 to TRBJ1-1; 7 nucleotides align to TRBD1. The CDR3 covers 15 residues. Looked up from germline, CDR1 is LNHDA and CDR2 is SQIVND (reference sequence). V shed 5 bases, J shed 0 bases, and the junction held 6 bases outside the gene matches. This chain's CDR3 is CASSPIDRVNTEAFF. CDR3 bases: TGTGCCAGTAGTCCCATCGACAGGGTGAACACTGAAGCTTTCTTT. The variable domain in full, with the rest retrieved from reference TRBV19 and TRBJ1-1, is DGGITQSPKYLFRKEGQNVTLSCEQNLNHDAMYWYRQDPGQGLRLIYYSQIVNDFQKGDIAEGYSVSREKKESFPLTVTSAQKNPTAFYLCASSPIDRVNTEAFFGQGTRLTVV.

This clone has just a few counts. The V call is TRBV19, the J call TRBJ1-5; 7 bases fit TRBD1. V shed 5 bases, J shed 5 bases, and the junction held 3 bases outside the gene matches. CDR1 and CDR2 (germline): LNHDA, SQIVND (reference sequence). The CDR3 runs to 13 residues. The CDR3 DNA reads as TGTGCCAGTAGTGACAGGGTTGATCAGCCCCAGCATTTT. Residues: CASSDRVDQPQHF.

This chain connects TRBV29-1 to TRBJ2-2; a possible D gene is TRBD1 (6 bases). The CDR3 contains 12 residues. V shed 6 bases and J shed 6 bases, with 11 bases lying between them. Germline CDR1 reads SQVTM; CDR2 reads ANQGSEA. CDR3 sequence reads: CSVQGQPGELFF. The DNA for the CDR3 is TGCAGCGTCCAGGGGCAGCCCGGGGAGCTGTTTTTT.

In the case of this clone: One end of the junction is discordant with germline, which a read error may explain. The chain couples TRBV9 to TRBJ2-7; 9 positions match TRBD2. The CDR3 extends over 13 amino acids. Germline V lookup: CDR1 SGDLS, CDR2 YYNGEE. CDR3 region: CASSGSGSDYEHF. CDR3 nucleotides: TGTGCCAGCAGCGGTAGCGGGAGTGACTACGAGCACTTC.

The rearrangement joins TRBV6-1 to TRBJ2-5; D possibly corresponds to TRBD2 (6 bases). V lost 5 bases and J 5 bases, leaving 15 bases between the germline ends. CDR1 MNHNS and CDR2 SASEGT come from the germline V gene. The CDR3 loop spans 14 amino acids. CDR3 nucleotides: TGTGCCAGCAGTCAGATGGGACTCCCGGAGACCCAGTACTTC. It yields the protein CASSQMGLPETQYF.

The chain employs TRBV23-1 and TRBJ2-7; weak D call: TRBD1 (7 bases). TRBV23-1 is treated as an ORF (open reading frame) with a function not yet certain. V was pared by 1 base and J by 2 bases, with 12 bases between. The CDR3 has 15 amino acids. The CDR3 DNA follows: TGCGCCAGCAGTCAATTGCAGGGGGGAGCCTACGAGCAGTACTTC. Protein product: CASSQLQGGAYEQYF.

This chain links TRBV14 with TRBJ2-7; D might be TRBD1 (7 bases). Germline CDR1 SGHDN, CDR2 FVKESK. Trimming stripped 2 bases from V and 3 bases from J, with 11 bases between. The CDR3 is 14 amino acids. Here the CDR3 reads CASSQQGGNYEQYF. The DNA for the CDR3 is TGTGCCAGCAGCCAACAGGGGGGAAACTACGAGCAGTACTTC.

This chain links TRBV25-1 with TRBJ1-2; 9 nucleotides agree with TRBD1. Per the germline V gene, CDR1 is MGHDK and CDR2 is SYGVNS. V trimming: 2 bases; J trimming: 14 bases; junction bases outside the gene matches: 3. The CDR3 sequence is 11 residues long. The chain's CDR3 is CASSEGTGITF. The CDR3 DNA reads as TGTGCCAGCAGTGAAGGGACAGGGATTACCTTC.

This CDR3 is CASSYSRQITNTEAFF. In DNA, the CDR3 is TGTGCCAGCAGTTACTCGCGACAAATAACGAACACTGAAGCTTTCTTT. The rearrangement uses TRBV6-6 and TRBJ1-1; unclear D gene. The CDR3 runs to 16 residues. Germline V gene sequence: CDR1 MNHNY, CDR2 SVGAGI (reference sequence). The V end was cut by 0 bases, the J end by 1 base, with 12 bases between.

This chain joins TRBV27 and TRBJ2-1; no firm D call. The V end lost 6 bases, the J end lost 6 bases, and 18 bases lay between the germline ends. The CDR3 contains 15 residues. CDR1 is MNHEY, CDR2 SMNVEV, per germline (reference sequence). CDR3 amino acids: CASSPAAGDLNEQFF. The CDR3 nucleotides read TGTGCCAGCAGCCCCGCGGCTGGTGATCTCAATGAGCAGTTCTTC.

The CDR3, as DNA: TGTGCCAGTAGTCCGCACCCTATGAGCGGGAATTACAATGAGCAGTTCTTC. Amino acids: CASSPHPMSGNYNEQFF. The V gene is TRBV19, the J gene TRBJ2-1; 7 bases line up with TRBD2. After removal of 5 bases from V and 4 bases from J, the junction contained 14 bases not matched to a gene. CDR3 length: 17 amino acids. CDR1 is LNHDA and CDR2 is SQIVND in the germline V gene (reference sequence).

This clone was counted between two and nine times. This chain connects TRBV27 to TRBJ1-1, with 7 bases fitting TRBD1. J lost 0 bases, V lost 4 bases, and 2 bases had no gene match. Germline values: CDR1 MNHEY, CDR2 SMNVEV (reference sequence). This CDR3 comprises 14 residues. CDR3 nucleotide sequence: TGTGCCAGCAGTTACAGGGGAATGAACACTGAAGCTTTCTTT. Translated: CASSYRGMNTEAFF.

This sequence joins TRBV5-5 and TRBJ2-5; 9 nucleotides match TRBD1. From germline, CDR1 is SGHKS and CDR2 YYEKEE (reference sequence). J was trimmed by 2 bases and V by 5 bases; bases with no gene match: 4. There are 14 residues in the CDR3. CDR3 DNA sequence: TGTGCCAGCAGACAGGGGACAGGGCAAGAGACCCAGTACTTC. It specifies CASRQGTGQETQYF. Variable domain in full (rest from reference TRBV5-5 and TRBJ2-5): DAGVTQSPTHLIKTRGQQVTLRCSPISGHKSVSWYQQVLGQGPQFIFQYYEKEERGRGNFPDRFSARQFPNYSSELNVNALLLGDSALYLCASRQGTGQETQYFGPGTRLLVL.

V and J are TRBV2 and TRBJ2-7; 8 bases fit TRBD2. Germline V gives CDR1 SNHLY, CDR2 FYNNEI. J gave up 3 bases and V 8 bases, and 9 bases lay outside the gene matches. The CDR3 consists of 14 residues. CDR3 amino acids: CASGALAAVYEQYF. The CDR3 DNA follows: TGTGCCAGCGGGGCACTAGCGGCGGTCTACGAGCAGTACTTC.

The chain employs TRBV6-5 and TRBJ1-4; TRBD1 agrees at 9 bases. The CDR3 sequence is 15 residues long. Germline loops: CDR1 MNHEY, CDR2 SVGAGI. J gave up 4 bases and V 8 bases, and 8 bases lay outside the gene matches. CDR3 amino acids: CASSGGGQGNEKLFF. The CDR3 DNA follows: TGTGCCAGCTCGGGAGGGGGACAGGGTAATGAAAAACTGTTTTTT.

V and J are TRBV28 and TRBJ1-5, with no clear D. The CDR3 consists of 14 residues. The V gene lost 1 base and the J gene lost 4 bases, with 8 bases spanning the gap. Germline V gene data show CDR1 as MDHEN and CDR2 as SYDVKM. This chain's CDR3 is CASSLSPGNQPQHF. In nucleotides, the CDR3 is TGTGCCAGCAGTTTATCCCCCGGGAATCAGCCCCAGCATTTT.

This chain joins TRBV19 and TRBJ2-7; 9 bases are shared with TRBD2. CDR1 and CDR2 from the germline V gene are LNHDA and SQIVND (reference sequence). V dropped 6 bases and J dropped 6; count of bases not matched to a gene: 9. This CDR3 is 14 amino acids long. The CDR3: CASRPIAGVPEQYF. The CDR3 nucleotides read TGTGCCAGTAGGCCGATAGCGGGAGTTCCCGAGCAGTACTTC.

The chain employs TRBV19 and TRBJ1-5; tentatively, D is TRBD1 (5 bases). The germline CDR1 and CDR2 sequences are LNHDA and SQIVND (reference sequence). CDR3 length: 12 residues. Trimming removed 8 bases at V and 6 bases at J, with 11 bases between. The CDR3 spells CASSRGAQPQHF. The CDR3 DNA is TGTGCCAGTTCTCGCGGGGCTCAGCCCCAGCATTTT.